The clone carrying this T cell receptor (beta chain) was detected a few times. A J-beta primer mix and a sample-barcoded 5' primer were used in a second PCR of about 7 to 12 cycles. In TCRdb, the 5' RACE reads were re-called with MiXCR into one record per CDR3 protein. The repertoire includes some 370,000 distinct CDR3 sequences, 45% to 65% of them detected once, and around 49% sits in the top ten. The data originate from a study of blood T cells in healthy people across ages. This CDR3 is 15 amino acids long. Germline CDR1 is SQVTM and CDR2 is ANQGSEA. Source material: blood. This chain uses TRBV29-1 with TRBJ2-1; 12 bases line up with TRBD1. The DNA matches TRBJ2-7 better at its end, which makes the J call doubtful. This sequence was found in a man aged 60 to 69 in good health. As DNA, the CDR3 is TGCAGCGTTGCCCGGGGGACAGGGGGCTACAATGAGCAGTACTTC. Amino acid sequence: CSVARGTGGYNEQYF.